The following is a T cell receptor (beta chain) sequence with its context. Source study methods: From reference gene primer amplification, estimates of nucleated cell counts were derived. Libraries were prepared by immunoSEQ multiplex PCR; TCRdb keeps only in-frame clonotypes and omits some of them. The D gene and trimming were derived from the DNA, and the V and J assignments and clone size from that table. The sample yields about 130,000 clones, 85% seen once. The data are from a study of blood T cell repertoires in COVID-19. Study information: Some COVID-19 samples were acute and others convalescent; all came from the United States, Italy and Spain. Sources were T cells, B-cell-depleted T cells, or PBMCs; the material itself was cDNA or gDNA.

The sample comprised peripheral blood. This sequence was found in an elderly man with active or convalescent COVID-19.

As DNA, the CDR3 is TGTGCCAGTAAGGTGGGGGGCTCTGGGGCCAACGTCCTGACTTTC. Its protein product is CASKVGGSGANVLTF. This chain links TRBV19 with TRBJ2-6, with D tentatively TRBD2 (6 bases). Germline CDR1 reads LNHDA; CDR2 reads SQIVND (reference sequence). The CDR3 contains 15 residues. V lost 7 bases and J lost 0, with 10 bases in between.